The clone carrying this T cell receptor (beta chain) was seen a handful of times. Antigen: not known. This entry belongs to a study of blood T cells in healthy people across ages. Study conclusions and caveats: Estimated diversity that came from one million T cells was considered an underestimate.

Combining a sample-barcoded 5' primer with a J-beta primer mix, a second PCR ran for roughly 7 to 12 cycles. One entry per CDR3 protein results from TCRdb running MiXCR on the 5' RACE reads. The sample shows approximately 800,000 distinct CDR3 sequences, just under 25% of them seen only once. Isolation per sample recovered at least 7 million PBMCs. CDR1 is MDHEN and CDR2 is SYDVKM in the germline V gene. The CDR3 extends over 14 amino acids. V lost 3 bases and J 3 bases, leaving 11 bases between the germline ends. The sample also formed part of further work on T cells of mothers and their children. That report adds: Persistent microchimeric T cell clones were not found at ~100 per million sensitivity.

The receptor was isolated from a boy aged 5-17 years in good health. The chain uses TRBV28 and TRBJ2-5, with D uncertain. Sequencing used blood. The CDR3 here is CASSFGSSEETQYF. CDR3 bases: TGTGCCAGCAGTTTCGGTAGCAGTGAAGAGACCCAGTACTTC.